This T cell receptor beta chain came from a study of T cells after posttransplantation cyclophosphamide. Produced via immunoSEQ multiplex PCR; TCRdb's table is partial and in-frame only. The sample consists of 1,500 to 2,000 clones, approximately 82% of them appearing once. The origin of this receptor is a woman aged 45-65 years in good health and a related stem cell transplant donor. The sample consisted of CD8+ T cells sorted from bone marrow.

CDR3 DNA: TGTGCCATCAGCGATACTCCGGGACAATCGTTCAATCAGCCCCAGCATTTT. Translating it yields CAISDTPGQSFNQPQHF. V is TRBV10-3 and J is TRBJ1-5; tentative D call: TRBD1 (6 bases). The CDR3 loop spans 17 amino acids. Per the germline V gene, CDR1 is ENHRY and CDR2 is SYGVKD. With 6 bases removed from V and 3 bases from J, the gap between germline ends came to 21 bases.